This is a list of T cell receptor beta chains from one sample in a study of CD8 T cells in Susac syndrome. Each CDR3 protein gets one entry after TCRdb re-called the immunoSEQ multiplex PCR reads with MiXCR. The sample shows about 89,000 distinct CDR3 sequences, roughly 93% of them seen only once. The sample comprised CD8+ T cells from PBMCs. The receptors here all came from a human donor in good health. The CDR3 runs from the conserved cysteine through the conserved F or W. Fields, in order: clone size, J gene, V gene, D gene, CDR3 protein, CDR3 DNA. The D gene is left open where the match is weak. Clone size is given for some rows only: seen once, a few or many times, or a class if the clone is expanded.

size: NA; J: TRBJ2-2; V: TRBV2; D: NA; CDR3: CASSAEGGPSTGELFF; DNA: TGTGCCAGCAGCGCGGAGGGGGGGCCGTCAACCGGGGAGCTGTTTTTT
size: NA; J: TRBJ2-7; V: TRBV13; D: TRBD1; CDR3: CASSSKTGESRYEQYF; DNA: TGTGCCAGCAGCTCCAAGACAGGGGAATCGAGGTACGAGCAGTACTTC
size: NA; J: TRBJ2-5; V: TRBV29-1; D: TRBD1; CDR3: CSVPDRGDQYF; DNA: TGCAGCGTCCCGGACAGGGGAGACCAGTACTTC
size: NA; J: TRBJ2-7; V: TRBV13; D: TRBD2; CDR3: CASSPRASGGASYEQYF; DNA: TGTGCCAGCAGCCCCCGAGCTAGCGGGGGGGCCTCCTACGAGCAGTACTTC
size: NA; J: TRBJ1-2; V: TRBV18; D: NA; CDR3: CASSRGLEFNGYGYTF; DNA: TGTGCCAGCTCACGAGGACTAGAGTTTAATGGGTATGGCTACACCTTC
size: NA; J: TRBJ2-7; V: TRBV5-1; D: NA; CDR3: CASSFTGSSYEQYF; DNA: TGCGCCAGCAGCTTTACGGGATCCTCCTACGAGCAGTACTTC
size: NA; J: TRBJ2-1; V: TRBV7-9; D: NA; CDR3: CASSLWTPGDEQFF; DNA: TGTGCCAGCAGCCTATGGACCCCTGGGGATGAGCAGTTCTTC
size: NA; J: TRBJ2-7; V: TRBV7-2; D: TRBD1; CDR3: CASSPITGGEQYF; DNA: TGTGCCAGCAGCCCAATTACAGGGGGCGAGCAGTACTTC
size: NA; J: TRBJ1-5; V: TRBV4-1; D: NA; CDR3: CASSQSLGGNQPQHF; DNA: TGCGCCAGCAGCCAATCTCTGGGGGGGAATCAGCCCCAGCATTTT
size: NA; J: TRBJ2-1; V: TRBV20-1; D: TRBD2; CDR3: CSAYVAGGSYNEQFF; DNA: TGCAGTGCCTACGTAGCGGGGGGCTCCTACAATGAGCAGTTCTTC
size: NA; J: TRBJ2-1; V: TRBV7-2; D: TRBD2; CDR3: CASSSSGGWDEQFF; DNA: TGTGCCAGCAGCTCGAGCGGGGGGTGGGATGAGCAGTTCTTC
size: NA; J: TRBJ2-3; V: TRBV29-1; D: TRBD2; CDR3: CSVLGLAGTDTQYF; DNA: TGCAGCGTCCTAGGACTAGCGGGTACAGATACGCAGTATTTT
size: NA; J: TRBJ1-6; V: TRBV7-9; D: NA; CDR3: CASSLWGVNSPLHF; DNA: TGTGCCAGCAGCTTATGGGGGGTTAATTCACCCCTCCACTTT
size: NA; J: TRBJ1-5; V: TRBV6-1; D: TRBD1; CDR3: CASSSGTGGQPQHF; DNA: TGTGCCAGCAGTTCCGGGACAGGGGGGCAGCCCCAGCATTTT
size: NA; J: TRBJ2-5; V: TRBV29-1; D: NA; CDR3: CSVEEGGETQYF; DNA: TGCAGCGTTGAAGAAGGGGGGGAGACCCAGTACTTC
size: NA; J: TRBJ2-7; V: TRBV5-1; D: NA; CDR3: CASSSPLGGPYEQYF; DNA: TGCGCCAGCAGCTCCCCGCTGGGGGGGCCCTACGAGCAGTACTTC
size: NA; J: TRBJ2-6; V: TRBV4-1; D: NA; CDR3: CASSPQMGTANVLTF; DNA: TGCGCCAGCAGCCCTCAAATGGGTACTGCCAACGTCCTGACTTTC
size: NA; J: TRBJ1-1; V: TRBV6-5; D: NA; CDR3: CASSSVGGYTEAFF; DNA: TGTGCCAGCAGTTCGGTCGGGGGATACACTGAAGCTTTTTTT
size: once; J: TRBJ1-2; V: TRBV5-4; D: NA; CDR3: CAFTGRDYGYTF; DNA: TGTGCCTTTACGGGCAGGGACTATGGCTACACCTTC
size: NA; J: TRBJ2-1; V: TRBV5-1; D: TRBD2; CDR3: CASSTLAESYNEQFF; DNA: TGCGCCAGCAGCACCCTAGCGGAGTCCTACAATGAGCAGTTCTTC
size: once; J: TRBJ2-7; V: TRBV12-5; D: NA; CDR3: CASAAGTDDSPSAYEQYF; DNA: TGTGCTAGTGCCGCCGGGACCGACGATTCTCCGTCGGCCTACGAGCAGTACTTC
size: NA; J: TRBJ1-1; V: TRBV7-9; D: NA; CDR3: CASSSADPTEAFF; DNA: TGTGCCAGCAGCTCCGCGGACCCCACTGAAGCTTTCTTT
size: NA; J: TRBJ1-2; V: TRBV20-1; D: NA; CDR3: CSARDPEANYGYTF; DNA: TGCAGTGCTAGAGACCCGGAGGCTAACTATGGCTACACCTTC
size: once; J: TRBJ2-3; V: TRBV30; D: NA; CDR3: CAWSVQVWGSRRTDTQYF; DNA: TGTGCCTGGAGTGTACAGGTGTGGGGCAGCCGACGCACAGATACGCAGTATTTT
size: NA; J: TRBJ2-1; V: TRBV20-1; D: NA; CDR3: CSAVYDNEQFF; DNA: TGCAGTGCTGTGTACGACAATGAGCAGTTCTTC
size: NA; J: TRBJ2-2; V: TRBV13; D: NA; CDR3: CASRQGWTGELFF; DNA: TGTGCCAGCAGACAGGGATGGACCGGGGAGCTGTTTTTT
size: few; J: TRBJ2-1; V: TRBV6-1; D: TRBD2; CDR3: CASSEKAGGNNEQFF; DNA: TGTGCCAGCAGTGAAAAGGCGGGGGGGAACAATGAGCAGTTCTTC
size: NA; J: TRBJ2-3; V: TRBV10-1; D: NA; CDR3: CASPRQSRCTDTQYF; DNA: TGCGCCAGCCCCAGGCAGTCCCGATGCACAGATACGCAATATTTT
size: NA; J: TRBJ2-4; V: TRBV11-1; D: NA; CDR3: CASSLVGLSPIQYF; DNA: TGTGCCAGCAGCTTAGTCGGACTCAGTCCCATTCAGTACTTC
size: few; J: TRBJ2-7; V: TRBV5-6; D: TRBD1; CDR3: CASSGGTGGYEQYF; DNA: TGTGCCAGCAGCGGCGGGACAGGGGGATACGAGCAGTACTTC
size: once; J: TRBJ1-3; V: TRBV9; D: NA; CDR3: CASSVSQESSGNTIYF; DNA: TGTGCCAGCAGCGTTTCTCAGGAGAGCTCTGGAAACACCATATATTTT
size: NA; J: TRBJ2-7; V: TRBV6-2/TRBV6-3; D: NA; CDR3: CASSYFPGTPHYEQYF; DNA: TGTGCCAGCAGTTACTTCCCCGGGACACCCCATTACGAGCAGTACTTC
size: once; J: TRBJ1-6; V: TRBV15; D: NA; CDR3: CATSSGRGYSPLHF; DNA: TGTGCCACCTCCTCGGGCAGGGGTTATTCACCCCTCCACTTT
size: NA; J: TRBJ1-2; V: TRBV29-1; D: TRBD1; CDR3: CSVPGTANYGYTF; DNA: TGCAGCGTTCCCGGGACAGCTAACTATGGCTACACCTTC
size: NA; J: TRBJ1-1; V: TRBV4-1; D: NA; CDR3: CASSQVAGTEAFF; DNA: TGCGCCAGCAGCCAAGTTGCGGGCACTGAAGCTTTCTTT
size: NA; J: TRBJ2-7; V: TRBV19; D: NA; CDR3: CASSPVGGDSYEQYF; DNA: TGTGCCAGTAGTCCAGTCGGGGGCGACTCCTACGAGCAGTACTTC
size: NA; J: TRBJ1-2; V: TRBV19; D: TRBD1; CDR3: CASSMLDRAESYGYTF; DNA: TGTGCCAGTAGTATGTTGGACAGGGCAGAGAGCTATGGCTACACCTTC
size: NA; J: TRBJ1-1; V: TRBV14; D: NA; CDR3: CASSQEAGNWIAFF; DNA: TGTGCCAGCAGCCAAGAAGCCGGGAATTGGATAGCTTTCTTT
size: NA; J: TRBJ1-5; V: TRBV5-8; D: TRBD1; CDR3: CASRRIDRGNNQPQHF; DNA: TGTGCCAGCAGGAGGATCGACAGGGGGAATAATCAGCCCCAGCATTTT
size: NA; J: TRBJ2-1; V: TRBV19; D: TRBD1; CDR3: CASSTGQGANEQFF; DNA: TGTGCCAGTAGTACAGGACAGGGGGCGAATGAGCAGTTCTTC
size: once; J: TRBJ1-1; V: TRBV5-1; D: NA; CDR3: CASSPRDSFMNTEAFF; DNA: TGCGCCAGCAGCCCCCGGGACTCCTTCATGAACACTGAAGCTTTCTTT
size: NA; J: TRBJ1-6; V: TRBV5-6; D: NA; CDR3: CASSVVYSPLHF; DNA: TGTGCCAGCAGCGTAGTTTATTCACCCCTCCACTTT
size: NA; J: TRBJ2-7; V: TRBV5-6; D: NA; CDR3: CASSFADYYEQYF; DNA: TGTGCCAGCAGCTTCGCAGACTACTACGAGCAGTACTTC
size: NA; J: TRBJ2-4; V: TRBV7-9; D: NA; CDR3: CASSGLENIQYF; DNA: TGTGCCAGCAGCGGGCTGGAAAACATTCAGTACTTC
size: NA; J: TRBJ1-3; V: TRBV3-1; D: NA; CDR3: CASSQEVPDSSSGNTIYF; DNA: TGTGCCAGCAGCCAGGAGGTGCCAGACTCCTCCTCTGGAAACACCATATATTTT
size: once; J: TRBJ2-7; V: TRBV5-1; D: TRBD1; CDR3: CATSAGTGSYEQYF; DNA: TGCGCCACCTCCGCCGGGACAGGCTCCTACGAGCAGTACTTC
size: NA; J: TRBJ1-1; V: TRBV12-3/TRBV12-4; D: TRBD1; CDR3: CASTPTGMNTEAFF; DNA: TGTGCCAGCACCCCGACAGGGATGAATACTGAAGCTTTCTTT
size: NA; J: TRBJ2-7; V: TRBV13; D: NA; CDR3: CASSFGKGDGYEQYF; DNA: TGTGCCAGCAGCTTCGGGAAGGGGGACGGCTACGAGCAGTACTTC
size: once; J: TRBJ1-2; V: TRBV27; D: NA; CDR3: CASSWAGVGYGYTF; DNA: TGTGCCAGCAGTTGGGCAGGGGTAGGCTATGGCTACACCTTC
size: NA; J: TRBJ2-1; V: TRBV6-1; D: TRBD1; CDR3: CASSPPWRGGDEQFF; DNA: TGTGCCAGCAGCCCACCGTGGCGAGGGGGCGATGAGCAGTTCTTC
size: NA; J: TRBJ2-7; V: TRBV29-1; D: NA; CDR3: CSVETQSSYEQYF; DNA: TGCAGCGTTGAGACACAGAGCTCCTACGAGCAGTACTTC
size: NA; J: TRBJ2-7; V: TRBV19; D: TRBD1; CDR3: CASSHRQGSHEQYF; DNA: TGTGCCAGTAGCCACCGACAGGGGTCCCACGAGCAGTACTTC
size: NA; J: TRBJ2-1; V: TRBV9; D: NA; CDR3: CASSVAEDRLIF; DNA: TGTGCCAGCAGCGTAGCGGAGGATAGATTGATCTTC
size: NA; J: TRBJ1-2; V: TRBV7-6; D: TRBD1; CDR3: CASSMGTANYGYTF; DNA: TGTGCCAGCAGCATGGGGACAGCTAACTATGGCTACACCTTC